A single sample is the source of the 2 T cell receptor beta chains below, sequenced in a study of blood T cell repertoires in COVID-19. Profiled with immunoSEQ multiplex PCR; TCRdb holds only in-frame clones, not every one. Here the sample spans 130,000 to 150,000 clones, 75% to 90% being singletons. What was sequenced was PBMCs or T cells enriched from blood (not recorded which). The receptor set was obtained from a man between 60 and 75 years old who had recovered from COVID-19.

This CDR3 is CASSSGTDKRGGYTF. The CDR3, as DNA: TGTGCCAGCAGCTCCGGGACAGACAAGAGGGGTGGCTACACCTTC. The chain links TRBV6-5 to TRBJ1-2, with 7 bases identical to TRBD1. The CDR3 covers 15 residues. The V segment lost 6 bases and the J segment 7 bases; nucleotides outside the gene matches: 14. Germline V gene sequence: CDR1 MNHEY, CDR2 SVGAGI.

The V gene is TRBV29-1, the J gene TRBJ2-5; 7 bases align to TRBD1. There are 12 residues in the CDR3. V lost 8 bases and J lost 5; bases outside the gene matches: 8. Looked up from germline, CDR1 is SQVTM and CDR2 is ANQGSEA. For the CDR3, the DNA is TGCAGCCAGTCAGGGGGAGACGAGACCCAGTACTTC. Amino acid sequence: CSQSGGDETQYF.